The clone carrying this TCR beta chain was recorded only once. The germline CDR1 and CDR2 sequences are SGHNT and YYREEE (reference sequence). Trimming removed 2 bases at V and 3 bases at J, with 4 bases between. The CDR3 contains 12 residues. This record comes from a study of blood T cell repertoires in COVID-19. About the study: Specimens from acute and convalescent COVID-19 originated in the United States, Italy and Spain. PBMCs, B-cell-depleted T cells, or T cells provided the cDNA or gDNA that made up the material.

Authors' analysis steps: By means of reference gene primer amplification, nucleated cell counts were estimated. The repertoire was sequenced with immunoSEQ multiplex PCR; TCRdb's copy has only in-frame clones and lacks some. V, J and clone size derive from that table, while D and trimming were established from the DNA sequence. The sample lists 180,000 or so clones, more than 85% occurring once. The receptor comes from a woman in her twenties or thirties with active or convalescent COVID-19. Sequenced material: peripheral blood. The V gene is TRBV5-4, the J gene TRBJ2-3; no clear D gene. The CDR3 is CASSLRTDTQYF. CDR3 coding DNA: TGTGCCAGCAGCTTACGGACAGATACGCAGTATTTT.